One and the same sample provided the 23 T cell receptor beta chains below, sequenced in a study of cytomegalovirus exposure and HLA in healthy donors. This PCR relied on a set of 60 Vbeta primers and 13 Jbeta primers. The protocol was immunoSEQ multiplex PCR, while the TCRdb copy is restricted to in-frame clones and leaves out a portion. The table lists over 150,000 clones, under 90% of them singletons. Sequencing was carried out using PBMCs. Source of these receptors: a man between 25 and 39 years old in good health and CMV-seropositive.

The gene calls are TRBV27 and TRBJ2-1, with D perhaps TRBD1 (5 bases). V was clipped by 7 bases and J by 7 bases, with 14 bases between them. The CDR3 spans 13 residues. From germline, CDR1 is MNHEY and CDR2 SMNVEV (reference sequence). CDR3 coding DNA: TGTGCCAGCACCATGACAGCCTCGAATGAGCAGTTCTTC. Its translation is CASTMTASNEQFF.

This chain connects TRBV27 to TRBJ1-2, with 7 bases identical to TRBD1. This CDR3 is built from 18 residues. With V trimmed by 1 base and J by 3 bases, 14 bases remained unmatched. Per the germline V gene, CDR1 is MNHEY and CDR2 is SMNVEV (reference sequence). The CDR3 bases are TGTGCCAGCAGTTTATTTGGGGAGAGTTACAGGGGATACTATGGCTACACCTTC. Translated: CASSLFGESYRGYYGYTF.

For the CDR3, the DNA is TGTGCCAGCAGTCTAGCGGGGGCATACAATGAGCAGTTCTTC. This gives the protein CASSLAGAYNEQFF. The V call is TRBV27, the J call TRBJ2-1; TRBD2 matches 10 bases. With 5 bases clipped from V and 4 bases from J, the junction kept 2 bases outside the gene matches. The length of the CDR3 is 14 residues. The V gene's germline CDR1 is MNHEY and CDR2 SMNVEV (reference sequence).

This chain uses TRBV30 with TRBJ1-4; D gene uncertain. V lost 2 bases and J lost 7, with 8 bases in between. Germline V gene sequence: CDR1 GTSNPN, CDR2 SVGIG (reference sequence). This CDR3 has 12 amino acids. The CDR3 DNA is TGTGCCTGGAGTCGTCCGGGTGAAAAACTGTTTTTT. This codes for CAWSRPGEKLFF.

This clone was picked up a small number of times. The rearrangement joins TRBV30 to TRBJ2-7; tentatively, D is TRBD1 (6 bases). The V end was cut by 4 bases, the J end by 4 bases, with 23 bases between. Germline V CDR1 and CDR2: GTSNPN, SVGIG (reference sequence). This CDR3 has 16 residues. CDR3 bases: TGTGCCTGGACTCGTACGCTTGGGACAAGGATTTACGAGCAGTACTTC. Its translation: CAWTRTLGTRIYEQYF.

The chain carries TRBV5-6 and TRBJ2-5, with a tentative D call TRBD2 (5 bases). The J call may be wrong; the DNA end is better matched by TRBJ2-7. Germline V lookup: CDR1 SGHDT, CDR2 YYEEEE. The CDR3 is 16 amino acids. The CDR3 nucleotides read TGTGCCAGCAGCTTGGCTTACGGGATTTTCTCCTACGAGCAGTACTTC. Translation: CASSLAYGIFSYEQYF.

CDR3 bases: TGTGCCAGCAGCTTGTTTAGTCGTAGCTCCTACGAGCAGTACTTC. Translated, it gives CASSLFSRSSYEQYF. The V call is TRBV5-4, the J call TRBJ2-5; unclear D gene. TRBJ2-7 explains the end of the DNA better; the J call may be wrong. CDR3 size: 15 residues. CDR1 SGHNT and CDR2 YYREEE come from the germline V gene (reference sequence).

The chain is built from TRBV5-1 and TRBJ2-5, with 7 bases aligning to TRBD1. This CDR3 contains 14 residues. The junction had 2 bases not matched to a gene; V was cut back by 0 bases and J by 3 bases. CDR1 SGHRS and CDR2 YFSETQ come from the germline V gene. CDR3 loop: CASSLATGEETQYF. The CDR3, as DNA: TGCGCCAGCAGCTTGGCCACAGGGGAAGAGACCCAGTACTTC.

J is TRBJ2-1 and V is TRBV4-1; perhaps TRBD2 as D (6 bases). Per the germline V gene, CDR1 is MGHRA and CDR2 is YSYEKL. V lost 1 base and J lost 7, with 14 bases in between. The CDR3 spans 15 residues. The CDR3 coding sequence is TGCGCCAGCAGCCAAGGCCCGAACCGGGAGAATGAGCAGTTCTTC. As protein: CASSQGPNRENEQFF.

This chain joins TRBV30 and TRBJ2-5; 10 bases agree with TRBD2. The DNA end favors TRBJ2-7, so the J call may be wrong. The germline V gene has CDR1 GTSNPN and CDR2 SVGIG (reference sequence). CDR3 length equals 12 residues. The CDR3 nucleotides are TGTGCCTCCCGGACTAGCGGTTACGAGCAGTACTTC. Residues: CASRTSGYEQYF.

The CDR3 loop is CASSLGTGDQTYDTQYF. In nucleotides, the CDR3 is TGTGCCAGCAGCTTGGGAACGGGGGACCAAACTTATGATACGCAGTATTTT. This chain links TRBV7-9 with TRBJ2-3; a weak D match, TRBD2 (6 bases). The germline V gene encodes CDR1 SEHNR and CDR2 FQNEAQ (reference sequence). The CDR3 sequence is 17 residues long. Trimming removed 3 bases at V and 6 bases at J, with 22 bases between.

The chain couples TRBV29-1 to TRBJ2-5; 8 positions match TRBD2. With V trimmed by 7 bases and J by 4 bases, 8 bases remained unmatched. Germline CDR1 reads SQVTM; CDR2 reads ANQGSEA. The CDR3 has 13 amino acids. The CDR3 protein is CSARGTSSETQYF. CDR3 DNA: TGCAGCGCCCGGGGGACTAGTTCAGAGACCCAGTACTTC.

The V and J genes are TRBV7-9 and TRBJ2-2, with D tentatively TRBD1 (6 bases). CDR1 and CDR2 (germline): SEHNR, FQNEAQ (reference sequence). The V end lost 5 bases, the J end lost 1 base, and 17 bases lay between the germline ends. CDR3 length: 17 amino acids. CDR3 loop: CASSPSRGSGNTGELFF. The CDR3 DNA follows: TGTGCCAGCAGCCCGTCTAGGGGGAGTGGGAACACCGGGGAGCTGTTTTTT. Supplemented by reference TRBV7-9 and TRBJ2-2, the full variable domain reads DTGVSQNPRHKITKRGQNVTFRCDPISEHNRLYWYRQTLGQGPEFLTYFQNEAQLEKSRLLSDRFSAERPKGSFSTLEIQRTEQGDSAMYLCASSPSRGSGNTGELFFGEGSRLTVL.

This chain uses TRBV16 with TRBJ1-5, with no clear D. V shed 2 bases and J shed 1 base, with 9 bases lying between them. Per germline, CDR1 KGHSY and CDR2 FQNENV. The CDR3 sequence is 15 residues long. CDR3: CASSQRERSNQPQHF. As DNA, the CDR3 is TGTGCCAGCAGCCAACGAGAGAGGAGCAATCAGCCCCAGCATTTT.

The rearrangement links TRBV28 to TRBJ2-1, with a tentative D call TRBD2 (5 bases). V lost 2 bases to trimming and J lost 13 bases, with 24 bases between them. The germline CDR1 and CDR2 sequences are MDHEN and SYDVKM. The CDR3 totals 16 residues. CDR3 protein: CASSLRYWFGKREQFF. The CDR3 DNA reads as TGTGCCAGCAGTTTAAGGTACTGGTTCGGGAAGCGCGAACAGTTCTTC.

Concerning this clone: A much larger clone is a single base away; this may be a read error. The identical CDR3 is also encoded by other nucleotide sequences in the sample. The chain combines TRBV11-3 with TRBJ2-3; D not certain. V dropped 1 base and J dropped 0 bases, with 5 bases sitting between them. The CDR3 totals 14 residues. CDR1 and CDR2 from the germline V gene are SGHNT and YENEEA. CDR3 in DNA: TGTGCCAGCAGCTTAGGGGCTAGCACAGATACGCAGTATTTT. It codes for CASSLGASTDTQYF.

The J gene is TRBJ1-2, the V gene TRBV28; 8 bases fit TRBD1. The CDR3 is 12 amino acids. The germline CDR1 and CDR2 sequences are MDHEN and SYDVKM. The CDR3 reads CAGGQEYQGYTF. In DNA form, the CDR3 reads TGTGCAGGGGGACAGGAATATCAGGGCTACACCTTC.

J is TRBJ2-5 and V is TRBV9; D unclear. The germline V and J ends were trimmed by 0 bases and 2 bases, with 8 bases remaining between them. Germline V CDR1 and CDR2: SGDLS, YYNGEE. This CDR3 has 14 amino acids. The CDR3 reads CASSVDRAQETQYF. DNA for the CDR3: TGTGCCAGCAGCGTAGATCGTGCGCAAGAGACCCAGTACTTC.

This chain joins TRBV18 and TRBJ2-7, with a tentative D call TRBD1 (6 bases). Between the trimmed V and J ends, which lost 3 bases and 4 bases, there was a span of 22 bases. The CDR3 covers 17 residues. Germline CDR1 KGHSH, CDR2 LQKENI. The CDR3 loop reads CASSPETGIGLLYEQYF. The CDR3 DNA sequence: TGTGCCAGCTCACCGGAAACAGGGATAGGACTTCTATACGAGCAGTACTTC.

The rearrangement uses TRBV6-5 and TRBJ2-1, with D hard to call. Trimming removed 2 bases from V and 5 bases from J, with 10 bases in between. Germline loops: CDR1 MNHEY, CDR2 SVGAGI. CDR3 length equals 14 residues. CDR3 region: CASSYRSRNNEQFF. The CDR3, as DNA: TGTGCCAGCAGTTACCGGAGTAGAAACAATGAGCAGTTCTTC.

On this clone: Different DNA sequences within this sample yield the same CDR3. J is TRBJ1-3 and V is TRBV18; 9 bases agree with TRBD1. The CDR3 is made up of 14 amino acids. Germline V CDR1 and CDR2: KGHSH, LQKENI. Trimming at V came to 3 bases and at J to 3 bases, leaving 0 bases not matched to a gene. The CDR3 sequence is CASSPDRGGNTIYF. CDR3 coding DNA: TGTGCCAGCTCACCGGACAGGGGTGGAAACACCATATATTTT.

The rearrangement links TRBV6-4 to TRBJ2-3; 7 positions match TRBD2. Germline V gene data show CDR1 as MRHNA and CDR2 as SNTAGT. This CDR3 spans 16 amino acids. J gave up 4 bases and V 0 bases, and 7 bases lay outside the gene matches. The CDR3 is CASSDSGGSGADTQYF. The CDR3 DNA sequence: TGTGCCAGCAGTGACTCCGGCGGGAGTGGGGCAGATACGCAGTATTTT.

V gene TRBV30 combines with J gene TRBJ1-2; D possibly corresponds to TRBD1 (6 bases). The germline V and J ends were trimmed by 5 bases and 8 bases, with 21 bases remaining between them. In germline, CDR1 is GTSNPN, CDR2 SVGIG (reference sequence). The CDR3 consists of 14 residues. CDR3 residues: CAWSHHTQGRGYTF. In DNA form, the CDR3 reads TGTGCCTGGTCCCACCATACCCAGGGGAGAGGCTACACCTTC.